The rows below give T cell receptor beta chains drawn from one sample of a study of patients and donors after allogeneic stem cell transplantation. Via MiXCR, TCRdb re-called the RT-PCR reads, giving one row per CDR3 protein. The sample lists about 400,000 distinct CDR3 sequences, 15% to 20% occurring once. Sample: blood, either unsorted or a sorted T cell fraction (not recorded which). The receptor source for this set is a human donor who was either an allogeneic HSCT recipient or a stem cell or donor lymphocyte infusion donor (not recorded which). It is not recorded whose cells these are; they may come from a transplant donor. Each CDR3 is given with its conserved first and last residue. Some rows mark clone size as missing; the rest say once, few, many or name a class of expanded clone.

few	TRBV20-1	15	CSATDRRSSGNTIYF
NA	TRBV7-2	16	CASSTPGGRGTETQYF
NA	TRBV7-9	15	CASSLGQGFDQPQHF
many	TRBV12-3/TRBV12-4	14	CASSLAVLANEQFF
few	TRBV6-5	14	CASSYSVVTTEAFF
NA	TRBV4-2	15	CASSPGLGPNNEQFF
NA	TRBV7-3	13	CASSLSAGYGYTF
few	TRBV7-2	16	CASSGGHSSYNSPLHF
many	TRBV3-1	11	CASSLHGELFF
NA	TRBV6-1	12	CASSSQGSEQYF
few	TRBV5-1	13	CASSLERQNIQYF
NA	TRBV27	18	CASSLGRLGDRGNTEAFF
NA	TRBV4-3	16	CASSLTLAGVQETQYF
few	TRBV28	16	CASSLPRQGISNEQFF
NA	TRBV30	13	CAWTGQGYQPQHF